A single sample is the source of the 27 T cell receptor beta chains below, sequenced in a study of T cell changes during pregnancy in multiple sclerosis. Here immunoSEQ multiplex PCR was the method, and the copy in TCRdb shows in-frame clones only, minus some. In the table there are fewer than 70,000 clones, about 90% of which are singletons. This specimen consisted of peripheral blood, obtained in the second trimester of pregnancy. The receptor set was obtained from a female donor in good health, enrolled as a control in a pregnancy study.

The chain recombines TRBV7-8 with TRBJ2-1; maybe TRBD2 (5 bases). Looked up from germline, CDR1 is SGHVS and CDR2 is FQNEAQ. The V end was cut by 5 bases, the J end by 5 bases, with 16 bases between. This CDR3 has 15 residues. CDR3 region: CASSPLVGGNNEQFF. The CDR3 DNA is TGTGCCAGCAGCCCCCTAGTCGGAGGTAACAATGAGCAGTTCTTC.

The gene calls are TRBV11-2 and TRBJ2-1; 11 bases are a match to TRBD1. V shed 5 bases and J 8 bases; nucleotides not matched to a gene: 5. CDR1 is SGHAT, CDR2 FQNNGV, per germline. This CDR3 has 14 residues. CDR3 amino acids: CASSGTGGGDEQFF. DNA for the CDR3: TGTGCCAGCAGCGGGACAGGGGGTGGTGATGAGCAGTTCTTC. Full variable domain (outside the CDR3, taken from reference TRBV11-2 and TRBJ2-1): EAGVAQSPRYKIIEKRQSVAFWCNPISGHATLYWYQQILGQGPKLLIQFQNNGVVDDSQLPKDRFSAERLKGVDSTLKIQPAKLEDSAVYLCASSGTGGGDEQFFGPGTRLTVL.

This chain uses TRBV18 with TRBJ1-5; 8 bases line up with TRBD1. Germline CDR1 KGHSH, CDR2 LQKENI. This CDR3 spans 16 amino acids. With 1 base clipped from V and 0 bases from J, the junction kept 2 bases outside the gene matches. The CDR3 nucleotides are TGTGCCAGCTCACCACAGACAGGGGTTAGCAATCAGCCCCAGCATTTT. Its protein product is CASSPQTGVSNQPQHF.

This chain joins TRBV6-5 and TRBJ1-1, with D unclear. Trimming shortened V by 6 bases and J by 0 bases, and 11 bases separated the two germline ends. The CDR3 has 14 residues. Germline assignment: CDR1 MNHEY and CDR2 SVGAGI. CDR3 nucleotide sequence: TGTGCCAGCAGGCCGTACATCATGAACACTGAAGCTTTCTTT. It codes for CASRPYIMNTEAFF.

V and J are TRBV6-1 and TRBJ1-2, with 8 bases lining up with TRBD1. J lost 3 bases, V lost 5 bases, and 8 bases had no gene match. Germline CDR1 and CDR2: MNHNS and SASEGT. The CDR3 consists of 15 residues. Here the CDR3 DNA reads TGTGCCAGCAGTTGGCAGGGGGCTGCTCACTATGGCTACACCTTC. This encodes CASSWQGAAHYGYTF.

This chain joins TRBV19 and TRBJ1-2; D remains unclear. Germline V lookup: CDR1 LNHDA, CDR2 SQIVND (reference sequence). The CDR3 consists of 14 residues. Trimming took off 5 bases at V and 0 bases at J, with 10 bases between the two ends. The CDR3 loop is CASSHLNSNYGYTF. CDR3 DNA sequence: TGTGCCAGTAGTCACTTAAATTCTAACTATGGCTACACCTTC.

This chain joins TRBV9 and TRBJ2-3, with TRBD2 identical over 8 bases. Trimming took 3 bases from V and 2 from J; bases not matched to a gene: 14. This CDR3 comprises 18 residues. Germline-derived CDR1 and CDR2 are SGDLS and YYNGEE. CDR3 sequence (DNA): TGTGCCAGCAGCGCCCCCCGGGGAGCGGGGGAAATCACAGATACGCAGTATTTT. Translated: CASSAPRGAGEITDTQYF.

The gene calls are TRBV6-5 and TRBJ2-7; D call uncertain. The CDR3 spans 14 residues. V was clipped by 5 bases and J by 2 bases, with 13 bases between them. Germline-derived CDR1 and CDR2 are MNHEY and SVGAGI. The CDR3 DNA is TGTGCCAGCAGTGTCCTGGCAGGCCCCTACGAGCAGTACTTC. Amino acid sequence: CASSVLAGPYEQYF.

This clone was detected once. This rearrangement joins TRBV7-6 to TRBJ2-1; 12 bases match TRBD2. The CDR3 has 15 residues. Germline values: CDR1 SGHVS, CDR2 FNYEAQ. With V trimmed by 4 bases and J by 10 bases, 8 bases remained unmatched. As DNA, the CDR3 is TGTGCCAGCAGCTGGACTAGCGGGACATCACGAGAGCAGTTCTTC. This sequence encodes CASSWTSGTSREQFF. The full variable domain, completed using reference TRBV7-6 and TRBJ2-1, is GAGVSQSPRYKVTKRGQDVALRCDPISGHVSLYWYRQALGQGPEFLTYFNYEAQQDKSGLPNDRFSAERPEGSISTLTIQRTEQRDSAMYRCASSWTSGTSREQFFGPGTRLTVL.

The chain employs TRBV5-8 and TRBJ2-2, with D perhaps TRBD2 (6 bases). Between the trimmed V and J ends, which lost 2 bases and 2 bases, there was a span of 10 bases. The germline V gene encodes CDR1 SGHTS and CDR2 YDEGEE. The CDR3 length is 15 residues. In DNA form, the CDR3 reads TGTGCCAGCAGCTTATACGGGAGAAACACCGGGGAGCTGTTTTTT. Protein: CASSLYGRNTGELFF.

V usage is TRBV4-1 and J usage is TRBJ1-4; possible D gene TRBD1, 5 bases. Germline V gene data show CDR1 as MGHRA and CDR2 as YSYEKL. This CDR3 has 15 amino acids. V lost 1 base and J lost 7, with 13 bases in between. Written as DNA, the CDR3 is TGCGCCAGCAGCCAAGTATGGCAGGGAAGTGAAAAACTGTTTTTT. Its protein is CASSQVWQGSEKLFF.

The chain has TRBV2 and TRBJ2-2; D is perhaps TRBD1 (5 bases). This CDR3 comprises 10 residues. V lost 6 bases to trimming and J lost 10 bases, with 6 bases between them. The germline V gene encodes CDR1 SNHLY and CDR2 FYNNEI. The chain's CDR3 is CASRGQELFF. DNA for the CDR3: TGTGCCAGCAGGGGGCAGGAGCTGTTTTTT. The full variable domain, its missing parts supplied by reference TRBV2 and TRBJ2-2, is EPEVTQTPSHQVTQMGQEVILRCVPISNHLYFYWYRQILGQKVEFLVSFYNNEISEKSEIFDDQFSVERPDGSNFTLKIRSTKLEDSAMYFCASRGQELFFGEGSRLTVL.

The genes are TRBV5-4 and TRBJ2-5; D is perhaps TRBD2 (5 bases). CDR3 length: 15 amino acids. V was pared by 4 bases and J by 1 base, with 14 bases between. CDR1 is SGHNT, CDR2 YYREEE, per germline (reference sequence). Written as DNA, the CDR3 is TGTGCCAGCAGCAGGAGTGAGGGCCCCCAAGAGACCCAGTACTTC. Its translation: CASSRSEGPQETQYF.

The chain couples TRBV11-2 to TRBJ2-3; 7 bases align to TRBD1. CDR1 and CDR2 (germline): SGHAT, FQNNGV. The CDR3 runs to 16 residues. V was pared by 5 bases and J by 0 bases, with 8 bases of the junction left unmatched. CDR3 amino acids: CASSHYRDSSTDTQYF. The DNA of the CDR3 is TGTGCCAGCAGCCACTACCGGGACAGCAGCACAGATACGCAGTATTTT.

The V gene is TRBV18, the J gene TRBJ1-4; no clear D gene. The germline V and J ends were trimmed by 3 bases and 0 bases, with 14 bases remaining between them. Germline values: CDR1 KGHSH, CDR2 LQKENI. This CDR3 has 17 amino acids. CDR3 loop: CASSPFSTVATNEKLFF. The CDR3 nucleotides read TGTGCCAGCTCACCTTTTAGTACCGTTGCAACTAATGAAAAACTGTTTTTT.

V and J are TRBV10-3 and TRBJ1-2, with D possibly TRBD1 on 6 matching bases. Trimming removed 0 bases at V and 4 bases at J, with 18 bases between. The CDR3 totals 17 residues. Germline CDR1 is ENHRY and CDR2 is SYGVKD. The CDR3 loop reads CAISESTRTGGAYGYTF. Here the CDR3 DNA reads TGTGCCATCAGTGAGTCGACGAGGACCGGGGGGGCCTATGGCTACACCTTC.

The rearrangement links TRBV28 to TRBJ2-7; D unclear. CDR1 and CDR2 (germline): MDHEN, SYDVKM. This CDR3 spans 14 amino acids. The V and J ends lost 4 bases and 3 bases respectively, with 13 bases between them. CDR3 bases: TGTGCCAGCAGTTCCTCCCCCGCCGGCTACGAGCAGTACTTC. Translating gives CASSSSPAGYEQYF.

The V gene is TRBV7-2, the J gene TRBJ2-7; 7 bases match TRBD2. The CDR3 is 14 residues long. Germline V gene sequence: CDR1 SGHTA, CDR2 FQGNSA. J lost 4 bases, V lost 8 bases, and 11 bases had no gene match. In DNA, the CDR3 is TGTGCCAGCGCCCGAGGGAGGGAACCATACGAGCAGTACTTC. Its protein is CASARGREPYEQYF.

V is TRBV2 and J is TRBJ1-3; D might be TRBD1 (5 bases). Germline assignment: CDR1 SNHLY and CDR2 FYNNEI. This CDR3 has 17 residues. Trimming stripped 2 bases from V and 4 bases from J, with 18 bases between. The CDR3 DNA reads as TGTGCCAGCAGTGAACCCTGGGGCGGCGAGAGGGGAAACACCATATATTTT. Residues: CASSEPWGGERGNTIYF. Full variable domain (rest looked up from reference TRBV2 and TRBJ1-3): EPEVTQTPSHQVTQMGQEVILRCVPISNHLYFYWYRQILGQKVEFLVSFYNNEISEKSEIFDDQFSVERPDGSNFTLKIRSTKLEDSAMYFCASSEPWGGERGNTIYFGEGSWLTVV.

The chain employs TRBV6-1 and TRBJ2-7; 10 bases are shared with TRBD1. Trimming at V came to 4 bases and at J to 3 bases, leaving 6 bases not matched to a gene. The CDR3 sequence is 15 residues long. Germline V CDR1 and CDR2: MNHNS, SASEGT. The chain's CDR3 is CASSGTGQGFYEQYF. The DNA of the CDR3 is TGTGCCAGCAGTGGAACGGGACAGGGGTTCTACGAGCAGTACTTC.

CDR3 in DNA: TGTGCTAGTGGTTTGGCAAGGGGGTCGTCTCGCTATGGCTACACCTTC. Translation: CASGLARGSSRYGYTF. This chain joins TRBV12-5 and TRBJ1-2, with D maybe TRBD1 (6 bases). CDR3 length: 16 residues. In germline, CDR1 is LGHNT, CDR2 FRNRAP. The V gene lost 1 base and the J gene lost 4 bases, with 16 bases spanning the gap.

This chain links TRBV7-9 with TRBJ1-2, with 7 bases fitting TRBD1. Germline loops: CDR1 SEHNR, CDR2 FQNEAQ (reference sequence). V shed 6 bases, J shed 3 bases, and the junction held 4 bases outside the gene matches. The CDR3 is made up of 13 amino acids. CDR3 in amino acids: CASSSTGDYGYTF. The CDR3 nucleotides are TGTGCCAGCAGTTCCACAGGGGACTATGGCTACACCTTC.

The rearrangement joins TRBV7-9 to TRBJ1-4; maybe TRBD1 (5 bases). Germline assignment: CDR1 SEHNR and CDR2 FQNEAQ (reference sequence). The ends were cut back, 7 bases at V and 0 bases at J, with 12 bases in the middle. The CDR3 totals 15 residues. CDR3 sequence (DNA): TGTGCCAGCACACGACAGCTTGCAACTAATGAAAAACTGTTTTTT. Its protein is CASTRQLATNEKLFF. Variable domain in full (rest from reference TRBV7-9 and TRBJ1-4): DTGVSQNPRHKITKRGQNVTFRCDPISEHNRLYWYRQTLGQGPEFLTYFQNEAQLEKSRLLSDRFSAERPKGSFSTLEIQRTEQGDSAMYLCASTRQLATNEKLFFGSGTQLSVL.

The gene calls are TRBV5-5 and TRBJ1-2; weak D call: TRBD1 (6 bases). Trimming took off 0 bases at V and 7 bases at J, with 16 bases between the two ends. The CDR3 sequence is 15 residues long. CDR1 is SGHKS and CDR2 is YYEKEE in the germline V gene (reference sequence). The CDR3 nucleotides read TGTGCCAGCAGCTTGGTTCGTGGGGGCGGTGGTGGCTACACCTTC. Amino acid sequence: CASSLVRGGGGGYTF.

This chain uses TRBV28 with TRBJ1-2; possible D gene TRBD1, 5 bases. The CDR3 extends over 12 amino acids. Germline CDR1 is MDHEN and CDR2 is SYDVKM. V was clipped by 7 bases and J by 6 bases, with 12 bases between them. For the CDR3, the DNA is TGTGCCAGCACGGGGGGTTCGCATGGCTACACCTTC. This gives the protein CASTGGSHGYTF.

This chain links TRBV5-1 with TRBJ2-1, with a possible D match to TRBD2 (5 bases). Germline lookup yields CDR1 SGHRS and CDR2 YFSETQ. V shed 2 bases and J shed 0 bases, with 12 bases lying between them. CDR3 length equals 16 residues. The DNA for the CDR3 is TGCGCCAGCAGCTTCCAAATAGGAGGCTCCTACAATGAGCAGTTCTTC. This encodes CASSFQIGGSYNEQFF. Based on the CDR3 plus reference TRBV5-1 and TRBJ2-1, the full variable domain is KAGVTQTPRYLIKTRGQQVTLSCSPISGHRSVSWYQQTPGQGLQFLFEYFSETQRNKGNFPGRFSGRQFSNSRSEMNVSTLELGDSALYLCASSFQIGGSYNEQFFGPGTRLTVL.

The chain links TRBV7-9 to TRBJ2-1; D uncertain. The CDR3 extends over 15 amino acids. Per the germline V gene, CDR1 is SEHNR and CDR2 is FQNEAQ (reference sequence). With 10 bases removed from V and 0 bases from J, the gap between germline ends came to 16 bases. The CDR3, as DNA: TGTGCCACGAGAGAACTGGTAAGCTCCTACAATGAGCAGTTCTTC. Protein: CATRELVSSYNEQFF.